Shown below are 32 T cell receptor beta chains from a single sample sequenced in a study of human T cells and chemical hapten exposure. Specified time point: pre-sensitization, week 0. Treatment: therapeutic diphenylcyclopropenone sensitization with weekly scalp DPC. A single record per CDR3 protein comes from TCRdb applying MiXCR to the RACE reads. The sample contains roughly 50,000 distinct CDR3 sequences, more than 8% of which appear only once. This specimen was whole blood, taken in connection with sensitization to the hapten diphenylcyclopropenone (DPC). The receptors here all came from a man between 35 and 55 years old with alopecia areata. Some clones in this sample may be carry-over from other donors' samples.

This clonotype was recorded at least ten times. The V gene is TRBV7-3, the J gene TRBJ2-1; 12 bases match TRBD2. This CDR3 has 14 amino acids. V dropped 5 bases and J dropped 9; count of bases not matched to a gene: 5. Germline V gives CDR1 SGHTA, CDR2 FQGTGA. The CDR3: CASSTTSGSSEQFF. DNA for the CDR3: TGTGCCAGCAGCACGACTAGCGGGAGTAGTGAGCAGTTCTTC.

J is TRBJ2-1 and V is TRBV6-4, with a tentative D call TRBD1 (6 bases). The V gene lost 5 bases and the J gene lost 5 bases, with 16 bases spanning the gap. The CDR3 runs to 15 residues. Germline V CDR1 and CDR2: MRHNA, SNTAGT. Here the CDR3 DNA reads TGTGCCAGCAGTCCGGTGGGGGCCGGCCACAATGAGCAGTTCTTC. It codes for CASSPVGAGHNEQFF.

The genes are TRBV4-1 and TRBJ1-2, with D tentatively TRBD1 (6 bases). Germline-derived CDR1 and CDR2 are MGHRA and YSYEKL. This CDR3 region has 15 residues. The germline V and J ends were trimmed by 4 bases and 0 bases, with 12 bases remaining between them. DNA for the CDR3: TGCGCCAGCAGCCCGACAGGCTTAGCTAACTATGGCTACACCTTC. The encoded protein is CASSPTGLANYGYTF.

In its sample, this clonotype was seen many times. The chain recombines TRBV21-1 with TRBJ2-3; TRBD2, the table's D call, lacks a check against the DNA. TRBV21-1 is recorded as a pseudogene. This CDR3 comprises 16 residues. This CDR3 is CASSKGSSGRIDTQYF. DNA for the CDR3: TGTGCCAGCAGCAAAGGTAGTAGCGGGAGAATAGATACGCAGTATTTT.

The V and J genes are TRBV9 and TRBJ2-2, with 7 positions matching TRBD2. The CDR3 runs 14 residues. The germline V gene has CDR1 SGDLS and CDR2 YYNGEE. V shed 8 bases, J shed 2 bases, and the junction held 6 bases outside the gene matches. CDR3 protein: CASRLAGNTGELFF. For the CDR3, the DNA is TGTGCCAGTAGGTTAGCGGGTAACACCGGGGAGCTGTTTTTT. The full variable domain, with the rest looked up from reference TRBV9 and TRBJ2-2, is DSGVTQTPKHLITATGQRVTLRCSPRSGDLSVYWYQQSLDQGLQFLIQYYNGEERAKGNILERFSAQQFPDLHSELNLSSLELGDSALYFCASRLAGNTGELFFGEGSRLTVL.

This chain links TRBV5-1 with TRBJ2-3; TRBD2 matches at 8 bases. Unmatched junction bases numbered 3, after V lost 1 base and J lost 2 bases. The CDR3 runs 15 residues. Germline CDR1 SGHRS, CDR2 YFSETQ. The CDR3 region has the DNA TGCGCCAGCAGCTTGTTAGCGGGATTCACAGATACGCAGTATTTT. It translates to CASSLLAGFTDTQYF.

Many counts were recorded for this clonotype. The chain recombines TRBV7-9 with TRBJ2-7, with 11 bases that match TRBD2. This CDR3 spans 16 amino acids. The germline V gene encodes CDR1 SEHNR and CDR2 FQNEAQ (reference sequence). V trimming: 5 bases; J trimming: 7 bases; junction bases outside the gene matches: 13. In DNA form, the CDR3 reads TGTGCCAGCAGCCGGTCCGGGACTAGCGGCCCCCTGGAGCAGTACTTC. Its translation is CASSRSGTSGPLEQYF.

This clonotype has ten or more counts. The rearrangement joins TRBV3-1 to TRBJ2-7, with TRBD2 matching 12 bases. Germline V gene lookup returns CDR1 LGHDT and CDR2 YNNKEL (reference sequence). The V gene end was trimmed by 4 bases and the J gene end by 3 bases; junction bases not matched to a gene: 4. This CDR3 is 15 amino acids long. CDR3 sequence reads: CASSPGLAGRYEQYF. DNA for the CDR3: TGTGCCAGCAGCCCCGGACTAGCGGGACGCTACGAGCAGTACTTC.

A few counts support this clonotype. The genes are TRBV7-9 and TRBJ2-2; D might be TRBD2 (6 bases). The CDR3 extends over 16 amino acids. The V and J ends lost 4 bases and 0 bases respectively, with 12 bases between them. Germline V gene lookup returns CDR1 SEHNR and CDR2 FQNEAQ (reference sequence). The CDR3 DNA reads TGTGCCAGCAGCTGGGGACTTTCGGCGAACACCGGGGAGCTGTTTTTT. Its protein product is CASSWGLSANTGELFF.

At least ten counts were recorded for this clonotype. The rearrangement uses TRBV15 and TRBJ2-3; 13 bases map to TRBD2. The ends lost 3 bases at V and 1 base at J; junction bases unmatched: 1. Germline V gene lookup returns CDR1 LNHNV and CDR2 YYDKDF (reference sequence). This CDR3 contains 16 residues. The CDR3 loop is CATSSGLAGGTDTQYF. For the CDR3, the DNA is TGTGCCACCAGCAGCGGACTAGCGGGAGGCACAGATACGCAGTATTTT.

This clonotype was seen at least ten times. This sequence joins TRBV7-9 and TRBJ2-7; D gene ambiguous. Germline values: CDR1 SEHNR, CDR2 FQNEAQ (reference sequence). This CDR3 comprises 11 residues. V was cut by 6 bases and J by 3 bases, with 6 bases left in between. CDR3 nucleotide sequence: TGTGCCAGCAGTTCCTACTACGAGCAGTACTTC. It yields the protein CASSSYYEQYF.

The chain uses TRBV27 and TRBJ2-3; TRBD2 agrees at 11 bases. Per the germline V gene, CDR1 is MNHEY and CDR2 is SMNVEV (reference sequence). J gave up 2 bases and V 5 bases, and 12 bases lay outside the gene matches. The CDR3 length is 18 residues. The CDR3 is CASSLTAGTSGLTDTQYF. The CDR3 nucleotides are TGTGCCAGCAGTCTTACCGCCGGGACTAGCGGACTCACAGATACGCAGTATTTT.

The V call is TRBV7-2, the J call TRBJ2-7; D gene unclear. The CDR3 extends over 13 amino acids. V was clipped by 4 bases and J by 3 bases, with 10 bases between them. The V gene's germline CDR1 is SGHTA and CDR2 FQGNSA. DNA for the CDR3: TGTGCCAGCAGCTCGTGGACGGACTACGAGCAGTACTTC. It specifies CASSSWTDYEQYF.

The V gene is TRBV7-9, the J gene TRBJ2-5; D gene ambiguous. The CDR3 totals 15 residues. Germline-derived CDR1 and CDR2 are SEHNR and FQNEAQ (reference sequence). V lost 2 bases to trimming and J lost 3 bases, with 13 bases between them. The CDR3, as DNA: TGTGCCAGCAGCTTACTATGGTATGGGGAAGAGACCCAGTACTTC. This encodes CASSLLWYGEETQYF.

This clonotype was recorded at least ten times. Here the CDR3 reads CASSLEGFSYNEQFF. DNA of the CDR3: TGTGCCAGCAGCTTAGAAGGGTTTTCCTACAATGAGCAGTTCTTC. This rearrangement joins TRBV11-3 to TRBJ2-1, with unresolved D. Trimming pared 0 bases from V and 1 base from J, leaving 7 bases between. Per germline, CDR1 SGHNT and CDR2 YENEEA. This CDR3 is built from 15 residues. The entire variable domain, with the rest obtained from reference TRBV11-3 and TRBJ2-1, is as follows: EAGVVQSPRYKIIEKKQPVAFWCNPISGHNTLYWYLQNLGQGPELLIRYENEEAVDDSQLPKDRFSAERLKGVDSTLKIQPAELGDSAVYLCASSLEGFSYNEQFFGPGTRLTVL.

Many counts were recorded for this clonotype. The chain is built from TRBV7-9 and TRBJ2-7, with a tentative D call TRBD2 (5 bases). This CDR3 has 17 residues. Germline lookup yields CDR1 SEHNR and CDR2 FQNEAQ (reference sequence). Trimming took 5 bases from V and 2 from J, leaving 22 bases between them. The CDR3 coding sequence is TGTGCCAGCAGCCTACCACCGGACGGAGGCTACACCTACGAGCAGTACTTC. It specifies CASSLPPDGGYTYEQYF.

This clonotype was seen a few times. This rearrangement joins TRBV20-1 to TRBJ2-3, with TRBD1 matching over 7 bases. The CDR3 totals 14 residues. J was trimmed by 2 bases and V by 8 bases; bases with no gene match: 10. CDR1 is DFQATT and CDR2 is SNEGSKA in the germline V gene (reference sequence). The CDR3 region is CSSEQGTLTDTQYF. The DNA of the CDR3 is TGCAGTTCCGAACAGGGGACCCTCACAGATACGCAGTATTTT.

The chain is built from TRBV12-3 or TRBV12-4 and TRBJ2-7; D is uncertain. The V and J ends lost 5 bases and 5 bases respectively, with 13 bases between them. The CDR3 is 13 residues long. CDR3 protein: CASSQAHRDEQYF. CDR3 nucleotide sequence: TGTGCCAGCAGTCAAGCCCATAGGGACGAGCAGTACTTC.

This clonotype was detected a few times. The chain employs TRBV6-5 and TRBJ1-1, with D unresolved. Trimming pared 0 bases from V and 1 base from J, leaving 12 bases between. This CDR3 is built from 16 residues. The germline V gene encodes CDR1 MNHEY and CDR2 SVGAGI. As DNA, the CDR3 is TGTGCCAGCAGTTACTCAGATCACAACACGAACACTGAAGCTTTCTTT. Protein product: CASSYSDHNTNTEAFF.

This clonotype was observed many times. V is TRBV28 and J is TRBJ1-1; D may be TRBD1 (6 bases). V lost 4 bases to trimming and J lost 4 bases, with 22 bases between them. The CDR3 sequence is 17 residues long. Germline CDR1 and CDR2: MDHEN and SYDVKM. The CDR3 loop reads CASSSSYPRGFGTEAFF. The CDR3 DNA sequence: TGTGCCAGCAGTTCGTCTTACCCCAGGGGTTTTGGCACTGAAGCTTTCTTT. Using reference TRBV28 and TRBJ1-1 for the parts outside the CDR3, the full variable domain is DVKVTQSSRYLVKRTGEKVFLECVQDMDHENMFWYRQDPGLGLRLIYFSYDVKMKEKGDIPEGYSVSREKKERFSLILESASTNQTSMYLCASSSSYPRGFGTEAFFGQGTRLTVV.

This clonotype was seen only a few times. This sequence joins TRBV7-6 and TRBJ2-2, with 13 nucleotides matching TRBD2. The CDR3 is 16 residues long. V was clipped by 4 bases and J by 6 bases; unmatched bases: 5. Germline assignment: CDR1 SGHVS and CDR2 FNYEAQ. Written as DNA, the CDR3 is TGTGCCAGCAGCTCCTCGACTAGCGGGAGGTCCGGGGAGCTGTTTTTT. This encodes CASSSSTSGRSGELFF.

In this sample, this clonotype turned up many times. This chain links TRBV12-3 or TRBV12-4 with TRBJ1-5; 7 nucleotides agree with TRBD1. V gave up 5 bases and J gave up 7 bases; unmatched junction bases: 5. This CDR3 comprises 13 residues. CDR3 loop: CASSRQGGQPQHF. The CDR3, as DNA: TGTGCCAGCAGTCGACAGGGTGGGCAGCCCCAGCATTTT.

V is TRBV24-1 and J is TRBJ2-1; D may be TRBD1 or TRBD2 (5 bases each). This CDR3 spans 13 amino acids. The germline CDR1 and CDR2 sequences are KGHDR and SFDVKD. V lost 5 bases and J 7 bases, leaving 11 bases between the germline ends. CDR3 nucleotides: TGTGCCACCAGTGGGGGACCGAGGAATGAGCAGTTCTTC. This sequence encodes CATSGGPRNEQFF.

This chain joins TRBV7-8 and TRBJ2-3; maybe TRBD2 (6 bases). The germline CDR1 and CDR2 sequences are SGHVS and FQNEAQ. The CDR3 covers 14 residues. The CDR3 reads CAGSGAMFTDTQYF. The CDR3 DNA reads as TGTGCAGGATCGGGAGCGATGTTCACAGATACGCAGTATTTT.

DNA of the CDR3: TGTGCCAGCAGCTCGGAGGAGGGTGAAGAGACCCAGTACTTC. This gives the protein CASSSEEGEETQYF. The chain has TRBV11-2 and TRBJ2-5; D perhaps matches TRBD2 (6 bases). CDR1 and CDR2 from the germline V gene are SGHAT and FQNNGV. V gave up 4 bases and J gave up 3 bases, with 12 bases separating them. The CDR3 is 14 amino acids.

This clonotype was seen many times. The chain is built from TRBV27 and TRBJ2-2; D remains unclear. Trimming cost V 5 bases and J 1 base, with 8 bases left between them. Germline loops: CDR1 MNHEY, CDR2 SMNVEV (reference sequence). The CDR3 totals 14 residues. This CDR3 is CASSPTQNTGELFF. The CDR3 coding sequence is TGTGCCAGCAGTCCAACACAGAACACCGGGGAGCTGTTTTTT.

The chain joins TRBV29-1 to TRBJ2-7, with 7 bases matching TRBD1. The CDR3 has 14 residues. The V and J ends lost 4 bases and 3 bases, in that order; junction bases with no gene match: 9. Germline V lookup: CDR1 SQVTM, CDR2 ANQGSEA. The CDR3 spells CSVGRTGLNYEQYF. CDR3 sequence (DNA): TGCAGCGTTGGTCGGACAGGACTTAACTACGAGCAGTACTTC.

This clonotype was detected only a few times. V and J are TRBV7-9 and TRBJ2-1, with TRBD2 matching 7 bases. The CDR3 runs 17 residues. Unmatched junction bases numbered 16, after V lost 5 bases and J lost 6 bases. Germline CDR1 reads SEHNR; CDR2 reads FQNEAQ (reference sequence). CDR3 bases: TGTGCCAGCAGCCCTGGGACCATCGAACGGGAGGTCAATGAGCAGTTCTTC. It yields the protein CASSPGTIEREVNEQFF.

The chain couples TRBV28 to TRBJ1-6; D is possibly TRBD1 (5 bases). The CDR3 length is 13 residues. Germline lookup yields CDR1 MDHEN and CDR2 SYDVKM. V was shortened by 7 bases and J by 10 bases, with 14 bases between the two germline ends. The CDR3 region has the DNA TGTGCCAGCACCATGGGGGGTCTCTCACCCCTCCACTTT. This encodes CASTMGGLSPLHF.

CDR3 DNA sequence: TGTGCCAGCAGTTTTCGGACTAGCGGGAGAGGCACCGGGACCCAGTACTTC. Translation gives CASSFRTSGRGTGTQYF. The chain uses TRBV6-5 and TRBJ2-5; 13 nucleotides line up with TRBD2. Looked up from germline, CDR1 is MNHEY and CDR2 is SVGAGI. With 4 bases clipped from V and 7 bases from J, the junction kept 12 bases outside the gene matches. The CDR3 is 17 amino acids.

The chain links TRBV6-6 to TRBJ2-7; D uncertain. CDR3 length: 11 amino acids. V was clipped by 4 bases and J by 4 bases, with 5 bases between them. Germline V CDR1 and CDR2: MNHNY, SVGAGI (reference sequence). The CDR3 region is CASSSFYEQYF. CDR3 DNA sequence: TGTGCCAGCAGTTCCTTTTACGAGCAGTACTTC.

This rearrangement joins TRBV7-2 to TRBJ2-6; TRBD2 agrees at 12 bases. CDR3 length: 19 amino acids. The ends lost 5 bases at V and 5 bases at J; junction bases unmatched: 13. The germline V gene encodes CDR1 SGHTA and CDR2 FQGNSA. The CDR3 nucleotides read TGTGCCAGCAGCCAAGTGGCTAGCGGGAGGGGTTTTAGGGCCAACGTCCTGACTTTC. Residues: CASSQVASGRGFRANVLTF.